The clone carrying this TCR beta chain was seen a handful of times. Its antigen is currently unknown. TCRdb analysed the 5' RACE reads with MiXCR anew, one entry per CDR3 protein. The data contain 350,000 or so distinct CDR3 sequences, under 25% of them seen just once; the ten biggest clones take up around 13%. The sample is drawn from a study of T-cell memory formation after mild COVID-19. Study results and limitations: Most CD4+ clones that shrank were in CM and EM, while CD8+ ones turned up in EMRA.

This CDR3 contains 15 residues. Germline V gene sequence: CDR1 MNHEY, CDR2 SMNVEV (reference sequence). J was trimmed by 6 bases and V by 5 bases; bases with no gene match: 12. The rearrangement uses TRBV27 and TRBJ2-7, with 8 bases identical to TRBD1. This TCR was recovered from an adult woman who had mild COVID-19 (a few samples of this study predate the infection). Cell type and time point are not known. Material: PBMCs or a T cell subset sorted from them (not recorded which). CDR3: CASSPQPTGVFEQYF. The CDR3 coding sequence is TGTGCCAGCAGTCCACAACCGACAGGGGTGTTCGAGCAGTACTTC.